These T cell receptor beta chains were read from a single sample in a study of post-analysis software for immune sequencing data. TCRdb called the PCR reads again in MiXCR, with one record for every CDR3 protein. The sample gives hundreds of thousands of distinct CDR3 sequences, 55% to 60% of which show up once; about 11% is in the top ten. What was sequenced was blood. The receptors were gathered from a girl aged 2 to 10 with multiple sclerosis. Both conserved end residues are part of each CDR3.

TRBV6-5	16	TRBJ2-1	CASSYFAAEGYNEQFF
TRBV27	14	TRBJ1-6	CASSSGPIVSPLHF
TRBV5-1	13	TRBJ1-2	CASSEDRADGYTF
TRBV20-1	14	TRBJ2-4	CSAQDRVVSNIQYF
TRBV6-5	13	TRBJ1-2	CASSRRDRYGYTF
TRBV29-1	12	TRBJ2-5	CSVEGRAYGQYF
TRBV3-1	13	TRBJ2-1	CASSLTEQGKQFF
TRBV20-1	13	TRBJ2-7	CSHKHLGRDEQYF
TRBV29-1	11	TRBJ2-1	CSVEQYNEQFF
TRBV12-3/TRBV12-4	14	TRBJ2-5	CASSPGQLQETQYF
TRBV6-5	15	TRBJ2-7	CASSPLDRGGYEQYF